Each of the 30 T cell receptor beta chains below was sequenced from the same sample in a study of memory CD4+ T cells and cytomegalovirus serostatus. Single viable CD3+CD4+CD8-CD45RO+ cells were sorted as the memory CD4+ T cells. Assay: immunoSEQ multiplex PCR; the TCRdb copy retains only in-frame clones and omits some. The sample has some 41,000 clones, about 76% seen once. The specimen sequenced was memory CD4+ T cells from blood. The receptors shown here come from an adult in good health and CMV-seronegative.

The chain links TRBV2 to TRBJ1-3, with D perhaps matching TRBD1 (5 bases). The germline V gene encodes CDR1 SNHLY and CDR2 FYNNEI. This CDR3 has 15 amino acids. The V end was cut by 6 bases, the J end by 2 bases, with 14 bases between. In DNA, the CDR3 is TGTGCCAGCAGATCTAGGGTAGGGGCTGGAAACACCATATATTTT. Translating it yields CASRSRVGAGNTIYF. Filled out from reference TRBV2 and TRBJ1-3, the complete variable domain reads EPEVTQTPSHQVTQMGQEVILRCVPISNHLYFYWYRQILGQKVEFLVSFYNNEISEKSEIFDDQFSVERPDGSNFTLKIRSTKLEDSAMYFCASRSRVGAGNTIYFGEGSWLTVV.

On this clone itself: Other nucleotide sequences in the sample specify the same CDR3. The genes are TRBV6-5 and TRBJ2-7; D not certain. V was pared by 5 bases and J by 4 bases, with 6 bases between. The germline gives CDR1 MNHEY, CDR2 SVGAGI. This CDR3 is built from 11 residues. CDR3 in amino acids: CASSLIYEQYF. Written as DNA, the CDR3 is TGTGCCAGCAGTCTCATTTACGAGCAGTACTTC.

This chain links TRBV4-3 with TRBJ1-6; TRBD1 is a possible D gene (6 bases). CDR1 is LGHNA, CDR2 YSLEER, per germline. V gave up 0 bases and J gave up 8 bases, with 11 bases separating them. This CDR3 contains 15 residues. This chain's CDR3 is CASSQEGQWYSPLHF. CDR3 coding DNA: TGCGCCAGCAGCCAAGAAGGACAGTGGTATTCACCCCTCCACTTT.

This clone was seen only a few times. The chain couples TRBV6-5 to TRBJ1-2; TRBD1 matches 7 bases. CDR3 length equals 14 residues. J lost 6 bases, V lost 6 bases, and 10 bases had no gene match. The germline V gene has CDR1 MNHEY and CDR2 SVGAGI. The CDR3 nucleotides read TGTGCCAGCAGGATTAAACAGGGGAGTAATGGCTACACCTTC. Amino acid sequence: CASRIKQGSNGYTF.

CDR3 sequence (DNA): TGTGCCAGCAGCGTAGGAGTAGGGAGTACAGAGACCCAGTACTTC. As protein: CASSVGVGSTETQYF. The rearrangement links TRBV9 to TRBJ2-5; TRBD2 might be the D (5 bases). The CDR3 is 15 residues long. Germline assignment: CDR1 SGDLS and CDR2 YYNGEE. Trimming took off 0 bases at V and 4 bases at J, with 13 bases between the two ends.

The chain has TRBV19 and TRBJ2-5, with TRBD1 matching 8 bases. From germline, CDR1 is LNHDA and CDR2 SQIVND (reference sequence). CDR3 length equals 12 residues. Germline trimming cut 5 bases from V and 13 bases from J; bases unmatched to any gene: 9. The CDR3 is CASSPDRARPYF. DNA for the CDR3: TGTGCCAGTAGTCCGGACAGGGCCCGACCGTACTTC.

The chain recombines TRBV6-5 with TRBJ2-3, with D perhaps assigned TRBD1 or TRBD2 (5 bases each). The CDR3 is 14 residues long. Germline V gene sequence: CDR1 MNHEY, CDR2 SVGAGI. V lost 4 bases and J 1 base, leaving 9 bases between the germline ends. The CDR3 loop is CASSWGLGTDTQYF. The CDR3 DNA reads as TGTGCCAGCAGTTGGGGGTTGGGCACAGATACGCAGTATTTT.

This clone was detected a few times. The rearrangement joins TRBV25-1 to TRBJ1-3; possibly TRBD1 for D (5 bases). The CDR3 extends over 14 amino acids. The V gene's germline CDR1 is MGHDK and CDR2 SYGVNS. Trimming removed 5 bases at V and 3 bases at J, with 11 bases between. The CDR3 DNA follows: TGTGCCAGCAGTCAACGGGGACTTGGAAACACCATATATTTT. Amino acid sequence: CASSQRGLGNTIYF.

V usage is TRBV19 and J usage is TRBJ2-5, with 8 bases aligning to TRBD2. Germline V CDR1 and CDR2: LNHDA, SQIVND (reference sequence). Trimming cost V 7 bases and J 3 bases; bases outside gene matches: 10. The CDR3 covers 15 residues. The CDR3 sequence: CASTGGALAEETQYF. For the CDR3, the DNA is TGTGCCAGTACGGGGGGGGCCCTCGCCGAAGAGACCCAGTACTTC.

The V call is TRBV28, the J call TRBJ1-1; 11 positions match TRBD1. J was trimmed by 12 bases and V by 2 bases; bases with no gene match: 8. CDR1 is MDHEN, CDR2 SYDVKM, per germline. The CDR3 is 14 residues long. CDR3 sequence reads: CASSLGGTGGVTFF. In DNA form, the CDR3 reads TGTGCCAGCAGTTTAGGTGGGACAGGGGGGGTGACTTTCTTT.

This clone came up a few times. The genes are TRBV11-3 and TRBJ2-7; tentatively, D is TRBD2 (6 bases). There are 12 residues in the CDR3. Germline CDR1 reads SGHNT; CDR2 reads YENEEA. The V end lost 5 bases, the J end lost 5 bases, and 10 bases lay between the germline ends. The DNA for the CDR3 is TGTGCCAGCAGCCAGGGAGGTGACGAGCAGTACTTC. As protein: CASSQGGDEQYF.

The V and J genes are TRBV19 and TRBJ1-4; 9 bases line up with TRBD1. The V gene's germline CDR1 is LNHDA and CDR2 SQIVND (reference sequence). The CDR3 has 14 residues. V shed 5 bases, J shed 6 bases, and the junction held 4 bases outside the gene matches. The CDR3 DNA sequence: TGTGCCAGTAGTCAACAGGGGGCTTATGAAAAACTGTTTTTT. Translation gives CASSQQGAYEKLFF.

The genes are TRBV18 and TRBJ1-2; D is unresolved. V dropped 3 bases and J dropped 4 bases, with 12 bases sitting between them. The CDR3 extends over 14 amino acids. Germline lookup yields CDR1 KGHSH and CDR2 LQKENI. In DNA form, the CDR3 reads TGTGCCAGCTCACCGGGTCAGGACGGCTATGGCTACACCTTC. Protein: CASSPGQDGYGYTF. The full variable domain, its missing parts supplied by reference TRBV18 and TRBJ1-2, is NAGVMQNPRHLVRRRGQEARLRCSPMKGHSHVYWYRQLPEEGLKFMVYLQKENIIDESGMPKERFSAEFPKEGPSILRIQQVVRGDSAAYFCASSPGQDGYGYTFGSGTRLTVV.

The chain uses TRBV4-3 and TRBJ2-3, with D unclear. Germline V gives CDR1 LGHNA, CDR2 YSLEER. The V end lost 3 bases, the J end lost 1 base, and 8 bases lay between the germline ends. This CDR3 contains 14 residues. The CDR3 DNA is TGCGCCAGCAGCCAGAGGTCCCGCACAGATACGCAGTATTTT. It specifies CASSQRSRTDTQYF.

The chain couples TRBV5-4 to TRBJ1-3, with D unresolved. V gave up 4 bases and J gave up 0 bases, with 17 bases separating them. Germline CDR1 reads SGHNT; CDR2 reads YYREEE (reference sequence). This CDR3 contains 17 residues. DNA for the CDR3: TGTGCCAGCAGCCAGAGCATAGGTACCGGCTCTGGAAACACCATATATTTT. Residues: CASSQSIGTGSGNTIYF.

This clone occurred a few times. The chain couples TRBV6-6 to TRBJ2-7; 10 bases are a match to TRBD1. Germline CDR1 and CDR2: MNHNY and SVGAGI (reference sequence). This CDR3 region has 15 residues. After removal of 5 bases from V and 6 bases from J, the junction contained 10 bases not matched to a gene. The CDR3 bases are TGTGCCAGCAGTCCCCCCGGGACAGGGGTAATCGAGCAGTACTTC. Encoded protein: CASSPPGTGVIEQYF.

This clone was counted a few times. The V and J genes are TRBV11-3 and TRBJ2-1, with D hard to call. The CDR3 spans 13 residues. CDR1 SGHNT and CDR2 YENEEA come from the germline V gene. Trimming removed 4 bases from V and 9 bases from J, with 13 bases in between. The DNA for the CDR3 is TGTGCCAGCAGCTCCCCAAGGTCTCCTGAGCAGTTCTTC. Translating gives CASSSPRSPEQFF.

The chain is built from TRBV5-1 and TRBJ2-2; D could derive from TRBD1 or TRBD2 (7 bases each). The V end was cut by 4 bases, the J end by 6 bases, with 19 bases between. Germline assignment: CDR1 SGHRS and CDR2 YFSETQ. The CDR3 sequence is 16 residues long. The CDR3 region is CASSPGGATRAGELFF. CDR3 DNA sequence: TGCGCCAGCAGCCCAGGGGGGGCCACTCGAGCCGGGGAGCTGTTTTTT.

J is TRBJ2-5 and V is TRBV27; TRBD1 or TRBD2 may be the D gene (6 bases each). Between the trimmed V and J ends, which lost 0 bases and 5 bases, there was a span of 13 bases. The germline gives CDR1 MNHEY, CDR2 SMNVEV (reference sequence). This CDR3 contains 15 residues. Here the CDR3 reads CASSLSTGARETQYF. DNA for the CDR3: TGTGCCAGCAGTTTATCGACGGGGGCGAGGGAGACCCAGTACTTC.

The genes are TRBV7-2 and TRBJ1-4; maybe TRBD1 (5 bases). The V gene lost 3 bases and the J gene lost 8 bases, with 16 bases spanning the gap. The CDR3 runs to 15 residues. CDR1 and CDR2 from the germline V gene are SGHTA and FQGNSA. This chain's CDR3 is CASSLQTGGREKLFF. As DNA, the CDR3 is TGTGCCAGCAGCTTGCAGACCGGGGGTCGGGAAAAACTGTTTTTT.

J is TRBJ1-1 and V is TRBV25-1, with TRBD1 matching 12 bases. The CDR3 runs to 15 residues. Trimming took 4 bases from V and 6 from J; bases not matched to a gene: 6. The germline CDR1 and CDR2 sequences are MGHDK and SYGVNS. CDR3 coding DNA: TGTGCCAGCAGTGCACCGGGACAGGGGGCCGCTGAAGCTTTCTTT. This translates into CASSAPGQGAAEAFF.

The chain links TRBV7-2 to TRBJ2-2; D unclear. Trimming cost V 3 bases and J 7 bases, with 6 bases left between them. This CDR3 region has 12 residues. Germline-derived CDR1 and CDR2 are SGHTA and FQGNSA. The CDR3 here is CASSLQVGELFF. The CDR3 bases are TGTGCCAGCAGCTTGCAAGTCGGGGAGCTGTTTTTT.

The rearrangement links TRBV7-8 to TRBJ1-6; D unresolved. The CDR3 loop spans 11 amino acids. Trimming shortened V by 5 bases and J by 12 bases, and 8 bases separated the two germline ends. CDR1 SGHVS and CDR2 FQNEAQ come from the germline V gene. CDR3 amino acids: CASSEEGPLHF. The CDR3 nucleotides read TGTGCCAGCAGCGAAGAAGGACCCCTCCACTTT.

This clone has just a few counts. This rearrangement joins TRBV18 to TRBJ1-1; D not resolved. The CDR3 runs 12 residues. Germline loops: CDR1 KGHSH, CDR2 LQKENI. Trimming shortened V by 3 bases and J by 6 bases, and 8 bases separated the two germline ends. CDR3 region: CASSPRGPEAFF. In DNA, the CDR3 is TGTGCCAGCTCACCCCGCGGACCTGAAGCTTTCTTT.

The rearrangement uses TRBV5-1 and TRBJ2-7, with 7 bases that match TRBD2. CDR3 length: 15 amino acids. J gave up 7 bases and V 3 bases, and 13 bases lay outside the gene matches. Germline V CDR1 and CDR2: SGHRS, YFSETQ. The CDR3 here is CASSYGLDSLGEQYF. The CDR3 region has the DNA TGCGCCAGCAGCTACGGACTAGACTCCCTCGGGGAGCAGTACTTC.

This chain joins TRBV5-4 and TRBJ1-1; D is unclear. The CDR3 contains 15 residues. In germline, CDR1 is SGHNT, CDR2 YYREEE (reference sequence). Between the trimmed V and J ends, which lost 0 bases and 1 base, there was a span of 10 bases. CDR3 nucleotide sequence: TGTGCCAGCAGCTTGGATCCAGGAGGGAACACTGAAGCTTTCTTT. This encodes CASSLDPGGNTEAFF.

The genes are TRBV6-1 and TRBJ1-5; D not resolved. With 8 bases removed from V and 6 bases from J, the gap between germline ends came to 14 bases. This CDR3 has 13 residues. Germline V gives CDR1 MNHNS, CDR2 SASEGT. CDR3 bases: TGTGCCAGCGCCCTCGACGGGCGTCAGCCCCAGCATTTT. Translation gives CASALDGRQPQHF.

This clone was seen only a few times. The chain links TRBV5-4 to TRBJ1-6, with unresolved D. Trimming left V 5 bases short and J 8 bases short, with 23 bases between. This CDR3 has 17 residues. Germline V gives CDR1 SGHNT, CDR2 YYREEE (reference sequence). The CDR3 DNA reads TGTGCCAGCAGTCGCGGTTTTCGGAACCCTTCTGATTCACCCCTCCACTTT. Translated: CASSRGFRNPSDSPLHF. Looking up the rest from reference TRBV5-4 and TRBJ1-6 gives the full variable domain: ETGVTQSPTHLIKTRGQQVTLRCSSQSGHNTVSWYQQALGQGPQFIFQYYREEENGRGNFPPRFSGLQFPNYSSELNVNALELDDSALYLCASSRGFRNPSDSPLHFGNGTRLTVT.

This clone was detected once. This chain uses TRBV11-2 with TRBJ1-2; a possible D gene is TRBD1 (5 bases). Trimming removed 6 bases from V and 3 bases from J, with 14 bases in between. The germline gives CDR1 SGHAT, CDR2 FQNNGV. The CDR3 spans 14 residues. Here the CDR3 reads CASSIRRGDYGYTF. CDR3 DNA sequence: TGTGCCAGCAGTATCCGGCGGGGCGACTATGGCTACACCTTC.

This clone is a singleton in its sample. V and J are TRBV2 and TRBJ2-5; no clear D. This CDR3 has 15 residues. With 5 bases removed from V and 5 bases from J, the gap between germline ends came to 18 bases. The germline gives CDR1 SNHLY, CDR2 FYNNEI. CDR3 nucleotides: TGTGCCAGCAGTATGAACAGTGGCCGGGCGGAGACCCAGTACTTC. This sequence encodes CASSMNSGRAETQYF.